This TCR beta chain appears in the sequencing data of a study of shared clonotypes between healthy human individuals. Study results and limitations: Among donors, the sharing of clonotypes was expected to be influenced by sequencing depth. Represented genetic and exposure-history diversity was restricted by having few donors.

With regard to this clone: Its antigen is still unknown.

The authors split each subset's genomic DNA evenly across several immunoSEQ plates. Only in-frame clones appear in the TCRdb table, and some are missing; sequencing was by immunoSEQ multiplex PCR. The table records about 580,000 clones, roughly 98% of them present only once. Germline values: CDR1 MNHEY, CDR2 SMNVEV (reference sequence). With 0 bases removed from V and 0 bases from J, the gap between germline ends came to 12 bases. The CDR3 is 16 amino acids. Naive CD8 cells lacked CD45RO and underwent positive selection for CCR7, leaving out terminally differentiated effector memory CD45RA+ cells. The chain employs TRBV27 and TRBJ2-7; D may be TRBD2 (6 bases). The receptor was derived from a man aged 25 to 40 in good health. The sequencing input was naive CD8+ T cells sorted from blood. The CDR3 sequence is CASSLSIAEISYEQYF. DNA for the CDR3: TGTGCCAGCAGTTTATCGATAGCGGAGATCTCCTACGAGCAGTACTTC.